Reported below is one TCR beta chain. The antigen is not known. Some clones are missing from TCRdb's copy, which holds only in-frame ones; the method was immunoSEQ multiplex PCR. This table holds roughly 26,000 clones, 75% to 85% found once. This CDR3 comprises 15 residues. Germline V gene data show CDR1 as KGHSH and CDR2 as LQKENI. V lost 3 bases and J lost 7, with 18 bases in between. In the ViraFEST assay, antigen-specific CD4+ clonotypes were identified by expansion after peptide-pool stimulation. The authors isolated CD4+ T cells after 10 days of culture. Confirmation by PCR established that the person had SARS-CoV-2 infection between March and December 2020. The culture medium for 2 million or so PBMC per well included 8.5 to 10 IU/ml IL-2 and roughly 10 ug/ml peptides. The sample belongs to a study of vaccination effects on CD4 cells after COVID-19. General study results and limits: Predominantly, the post-vaccine spike-reactive clones of convalescents comprised new vaccine-induced clones. The study had few convalescent patients and no early post-infection timepoints. The study found marked clonal contraction of infection- and vaccine-induced clones late after vaccination.

The source is a human donor who had a prior SARS-CoV-2 infection. The sequenced sample was CD4+ T cells from PBMCs cultured with HCoV-NL63 spike peptides, obtained before COVID-19 vaccination. The rearrangement links TRBV18 to TRBJ1-2, with a tentative D call TRBD1 (5 bases). The CDR3 region is CASSPAQNGGIGYTF. The CDR3, as DNA: TGTGCCAGCTCACCCGCACAGAATGGGGGTATTGGCTACACCTTC. The whole variable domain, remainder taken from reference TRBV18 and TRBJ1-2, is NAGVMQNPRHLVRRRGQEARLRCSPMKGHSHVYWYRQLPEEGLKFMVYLQKENIIDESGMPKERFSAEFPKEGPSILRIQQVVRGDSAAYFCASSPAQNGGIGYTFGSGTRLTVV.